One and the same sample provided the 9 T cell receptor beta chains below, sequenced in a study of neurological immune-mediated disorders. A single record per CDR3 protein comes from TCRdb applying MiXCR to the 5' RACE reads. In the table there are around 37,000 distinct CDR3 sequences, around an eighth of which are singletons. Input material: PBMCs. The receptors were sampled from a woman in her 50s with HTLV-1-associated myelopathy (HAM/TSP).

This clonotype showed up many times. V usage is TRBV6-5 and J usage is TRBJ1-1; no firm D call. Germline V gives CDR1 MNHEY, CDR2 SVGAGI. V lost 0 bases, J lost 2 bases, and 4 bases lay in between. The CDR3 runs 13 residues. CDR3 DNA sequence: TGTGCCAGCAGTTACTCCGATAACACTGAAGCTTTCTTT. Its translation is CASSYSDNTEAFF.

This clonotype was found many times. The chain joins TRBV7-2 to TRBJ2-3; 8 bases are shared with TRBD2. The CDR3 is 16 amino acids. With 1 base clipped from V and 1 base from J, the junction kept 4 bases outside the gene matches. CDR1 and CDR2 from the germline V gene are SGHTA and FQGNSA. This CDR3 is CASSLGVSGGTDTQYF. In DNA, the CDR3 is TGTGCCAGCAGCTTAGGGGTTAGCGGGGGCACAGATACGCAGTATTTT.

This clonotype is medium-sized. The chain employs TRBV18 and TRBJ2-1; D uncertain. Germline V gene data show CDR1 as KGHSH and CDR2 as LQKENI. The CDR3 spans 11 residues. Trimming removed 6 bases from V and 9 bases from J, with 9 bases in between. The DNA for the CDR3 is TGTGCCAGCTCTTTGGTGGGTGAGCAGTTCTTC. Translation gives CASSLVGEQFF.

This clonotype was seen ten or more times. The chain carries TRBV20-1 and TRBJ1-1; 8 nucleotides align to TRBD1. With V trimmed by 0 bases and J by 0 bases, 6 bases remained unmatched. Germline V CDR1 and CDR2: DFQATT, SNEGSKA (reference sequence). This CDR3 is 16 amino acids long. DNA for the CDR3: TGCAGTGCTAGAGATTGGAGGACAGGGATGAACACTGAAGCTTTCTTT. It translates to CSARDWRTGMNTEAFF.

This clonotype has a count of ten or more. V and J are TRBV20-1 and TRBJ2-3; D is possibly TRBD1 (6 bases). The CDR3 contains 14 residues. Germline CDR1 reads DFQATT; CDR2 reads SNEGSKA (reference sequence). Deletions cut 0 bases from V and 4 bases from J, with 11 bases between. CDR3 sequence: CSARDWGLADTQYF. CDR3 bases: TGCAGTGCTAGAGATTGGGGGCTCGCAGATACGCAGTATTTT.

This clonotype was observed at least ten times. One end of the junction varies from germline; a read error may be responsible. The V and J genes are TRBV7-7 and TRBJ2-3; 10 nucleotides match TRBD2. Germline V CDR1 and CDR2: SSHAT, FNYEAQ (reference sequence). This CDR3 spans 17 amino acids. This CDR3 is CASSLGLADDPRGTQYF. Here the CDR3 DNA reads TGTGCTAGCAGCTTAGGACTAGCGGACGACCCGAGGGGGACGCAGTATTTT.

This clonotype was seen many times. V is TRBV20-1 and J is TRBJ2-2; D unresolved. The CDR3 consists of 15 residues. V was clipped by 1 base and J by 2 bases, with 11 bases between them. In germline, CDR1 is DFQATT, CDR2 SNEGSKA (reference sequence). Here the CDR3 DNA reads TGCAGTGCTAGAGGCGACTCCCTCAACACCGGGGAGCTGTTTTTT. This gives the protein CSARGDSLNTGELFF.

This clonotype occurred many times. The gene calls are TRBV6-2 or TRBV6-3 and TRBJ1-2, with TRBD1 identical over 7 bases. V was clipped by 6 bases and J by 4 bases; unmatched bases: 14. CDR1 MNHEY and CDR2 SVGEGT come from the germline V gene. The CDR3 has 16 residues. The CDR3 DNA is TGTGCCAGCAGACGCGACGCAGGGGGTCTCGGCTATGGCTACACCTTC. Translation: CASRRDAGGLGYGYTF.

This clonotype was picked up many times. The V and J genes are TRBV5-1 and TRBJ2-3, with 8 bases matching TRBD2. V lost 5 bases, J lost 5 bases, and 16 bases stayed unmatched. Looked up from germline, CDR1 is SGHRS and CDR2 is YFSETQ. The CDR3 extends over 17 amino acids. In nucleotides, the CDR3 is TGCGCCAGCAGTAGGGACACTAGCGGCGGAGGGGAAGATACGCAGTATTTT. This codes for CASSRDTSGGGEDTQYF.